The source of this TCR beta chain is a study of T cell changes during pregnancy in multiple sclerosis. Data came from immunoSEQ multiplex PCR; TCRdb stores just in-frame clones and leaves some out. The sample shows about 36,000 clones, 93% of them seen only once. The CDR3 length is 15 residues. Per the germline V gene, CDR1 is SGHTA and CDR2 is FQGNSA. V was clipped by 6 bases and J by 4 bases; unmatched bases: 10. The sequence was obtained from a female donor with multiple sclerosis, enrolled in a pregnancy study. This material consisted of CD4+ T cells from peripheral blood mononuclear cells, taken in the first trimester of pregnancy. V gene TRBV7-2 combines with J gene TRBJ2-5, with 8 positions matching TRBD2. The CDR3 loop is CASSRGGMTRETQYF. CDR3 sequence (DNA): TGTGCCAGCAGTCGGGGGGGAATGACTCGAGAGACCCAGTACTTC.